This T cell receptor beta chain was found in a study of radiation and T cells in renal cell carcinoma. Time point denoted: blood 2 weeks post-SBRT. Treatment here: 15 Gy SBRT to primary tumor, nephrectomy 4 weeks later. TCRdb's table, derived via immunoSEQ multiplex PCR, lists solely in-frame clones and lacks some. This table holds 95,000 to 150,000 clones, around 82% found once. This clone rates as medium-sized. Source: blood, taken from a patient whose treatment included radiotherapy and nephrectomy. The TCR sequence derives from a man in his fifties with renal cell carcinoma.

CDR3 DNA: TGTGCCAGCAGCTTAGGGTGGGAGGACTATGGCTACACCTTC. Encoded protein: CASSLGWEDYGYTF. This chain uses TRBV5-4 with TRBJ1-2; D ambiguous. The CDR3 covers 14 residues. Germline CDR1 reads SGHNT; CDR2 reads YYREEE (reference sequence). V was cut by 2 bases and J by 3 bases, with 11 bases left in between.